This T cell receptor beta chain was identified during a study of T cells in women clearing cervical HPV infection. As for the study in general: Donors had HPV16-related CIN3 or worse; 2 had invasive cancer. No precancer developed; the control's incident HPV16 infection cleared within 12 months. Study-level findings and limits: T-cell numbers per sample were unknown and may explain richness differences.

Profiling relied on immunoSEQ multiplex PCR, and the TCRdb table lists in-frame clones only, not all of them. Recorded for this sample: 15,000 to 20,000 clones. Germline-derived CDR1 and CDR2 are DFQATT and SNEGSKA (reference sequence). The CDR3 is 15 residues long. V trimming: 6 bases; J trimming: 0 bases; junction bases outside the gene matches: 11. About this clone: Its cognate antigen is unknown. The read comes to an end 3 residues before the CDR3 does, leaving the germline J gene to fill in the end.

The sequence was obtained from a woman between 18 and 75 years old with a cervical HPV16 infection that either progressed to CIN3+ or cleared (not recorded which). The chain carries TRBV20-1 and TRBJ2-7; 7 bases agree with TRBD1. Specimen: blood buffy coat. Incomplete CDR3 DNA: TGCAGTGCAGGGGCCTCCGGGACAGCCTCCTACGAG. Its protein product is CSAGASGTASYE. The full-length CDR3 reads as CSAGASGTASYEQYF.